A single sample is the source of the 7 T cell receptor beta chains below, sequenced in a study of cytomegalovirus exposure and HLA in healthy donors. Primers for the PCR totalled 60 Vbeta and 13 Jbeta. Some clones are missing from TCRdb's copy, which holds only in-frame ones; the method was immunoSEQ multiplex PCR. This table lists about 38,000 clones. Specimen: PBMCs. The receptors shown here come from a man aged 40-55 years in good health and CMV-seropositive.

The CDR3 coding sequence is TGTGCCAGCAGTCCCCCTGGCGGGGATTACACAGATACGCAGTATTTT. Translating gives CASSPPGGDYTDTQYF. The chain uses TRBV27 and TRBJ2-3; possibly TRBD2 for D (6 bases). Germline V gene lookup returns CDR1 MNHEY and CDR2 SMNVEV (reference sequence). Trimming removed 5 bases from V and 2 bases from J, with 17 bases in between. The CDR3 consists of 16 residues.

V gene TRBV28 combines with J gene TRBJ1-1; 10 nucleotides agree with TRBD1. Germline CDR1 and CDR2: MDHEN and SYDVKM. The V gene end was trimmed by 5 bases and the J gene end by 3 bases; junction bases not matched to a gene: 6. The length of the CDR3 is 15 residues. The CDR3 spells CASSNSGTGDTEAFF. The DNA of the CDR3 is TGTGCCAGCAGTAATTCCGGGACAGGGGACACTGAAGCTTTCTTT.

In nucleotides, the CDR3 is TGTGCCAGCAGTCTAGCGGGAGTTGACAATGAGCAGTTCTTC. Amino acid sequence: CASSLAGVDNEQFF. The chain is built from TRBV2 and TRBJ2-1; 10 positions match TRBD2. V lost 5 bases to trimming and J lost 5 bases; unmatched junction nucleotides: 3. Germline V CDR1 and CDR2: SNHLY, FYNNEI. CDR3 length: 14 residues.

This rearrangement joins TRBV7-6 to TRBJ2-3; 10 positions match TRBD2. This CDR3 is 18 amino acids long. The germline V gene encodes CDR1 SGHVS and CDR2 FNYEAQ. Unmatched junction bases numbered 8, after V lost 0 bases and J lost 2 bases. CDR3 sequence: CASSLAPASGGLTDTQYF. The CDR3 nucleotides are TGTGCCAGCAGCTTAGCGCCGGCTAGCGGGGGACTCACAGATACGCAGTATTTT.

This chain links TRBV2 with TRBJ2-5; TRBD1 matches at 11 bases. V was clipped by 6 bases and J by 4 bases; unmatched bases: 10. The CDR3 totals 16 residues. The germline gives CDR1 SNHLY, CDR2 FYNNEI. The CDR3 here is CASSDGQGAFVETQYF. The CDR3 DNA reads as TGTGCCAGCAGCGACGGACAGGGGGCGTTTGTAGAGACCCAGTACTTC.

With respect to this clone: The sample contains more than one DNA sequence encoding this CDR3. The CDR3 reads CASSIDMSSRPLNQPQHF. The CDR3 DNA is TGTGCCAGTAGTATAGATATGTCCTCCAGGCCACTCAATCAGCCCCAGCATTTT. This chain uses TRBV19 with TRBJ1-5; the D is unclear. Germline V lookup: CDR1 LNHDA, CDR2 SQIVND (reference sequence). Trimming cost V 0 bases and J 3 bases, with 18 bases left between them. The CDR3 is 18 amino acids.

The rearrangement joins TRBV10-3 to TRBJ2-1; tentative D call: TRBD2 (5 bases). CDR3 size: 14 residues. V lost 6 bases and J 3 bases, leaving 12 bases between the germline ends. Germline V gene lookup returns CDR1 ENHRY and CDR2 SYGVKD. The CDR3 bases are TGTGCCATCAGCCCCAGTGGGAGCTACAATGAGCAGTTCTTC. Translated: CAISPSGSYNEQFF.